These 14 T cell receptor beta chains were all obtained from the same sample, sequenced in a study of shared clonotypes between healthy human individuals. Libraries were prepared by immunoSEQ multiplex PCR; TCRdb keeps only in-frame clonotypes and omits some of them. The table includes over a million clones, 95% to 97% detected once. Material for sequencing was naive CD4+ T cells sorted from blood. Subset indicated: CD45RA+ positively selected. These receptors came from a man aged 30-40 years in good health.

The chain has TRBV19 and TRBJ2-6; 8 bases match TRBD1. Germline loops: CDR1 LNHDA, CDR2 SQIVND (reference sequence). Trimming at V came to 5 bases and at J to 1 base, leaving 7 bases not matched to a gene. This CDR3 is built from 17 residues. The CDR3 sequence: CASSQRTGLSGANVLTF. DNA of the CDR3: TGTGCCAGTAGTCAAAGGACAGGGTTATCTGGGGCCAACGTCCTGACTTTC.

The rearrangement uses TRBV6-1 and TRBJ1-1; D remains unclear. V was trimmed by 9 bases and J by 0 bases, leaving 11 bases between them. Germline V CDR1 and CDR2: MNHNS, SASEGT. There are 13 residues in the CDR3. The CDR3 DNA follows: TGTGCCAGTAGGACGTCTATGAACACTGAAGCTTTCTTT. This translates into CASRTSMNTEAFF.

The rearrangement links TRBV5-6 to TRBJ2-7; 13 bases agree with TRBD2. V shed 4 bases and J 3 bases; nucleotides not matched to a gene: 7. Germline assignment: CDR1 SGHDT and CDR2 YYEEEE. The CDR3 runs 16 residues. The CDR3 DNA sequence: TGTGCCAGCAGCAAGTTTACTAGCGGGAGGGTCTACGAGCAGTACTTC. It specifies CASSKFTSGRVYEQYF.

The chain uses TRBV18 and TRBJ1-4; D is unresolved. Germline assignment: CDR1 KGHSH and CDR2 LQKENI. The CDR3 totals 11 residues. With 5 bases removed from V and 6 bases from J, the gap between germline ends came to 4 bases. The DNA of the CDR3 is TGTGCCAGCTCAGCGGATGAAAAACTGTTTTTT. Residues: CASSADEKLFF.

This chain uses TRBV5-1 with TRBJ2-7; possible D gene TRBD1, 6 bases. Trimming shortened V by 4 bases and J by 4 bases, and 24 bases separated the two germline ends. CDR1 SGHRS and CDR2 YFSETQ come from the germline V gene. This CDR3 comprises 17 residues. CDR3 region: CASSRTDRLPPSYEQYF. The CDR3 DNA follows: TGCGCCAGCAGCCGGACAGACAGACTACCACCCTCGTACGAGCAGTACTTC. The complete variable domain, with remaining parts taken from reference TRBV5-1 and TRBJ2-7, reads KAGVTQTPRYLIKTRGQQVTLSCSPISGHRSVSWYQQTPGQGLQFLFEYFSETQRNKGNFPGRFSGRQFSNSRSEMNVSTLELGDSALYLCASSRTDRLPPSYEQYFGPGTRLTVT.

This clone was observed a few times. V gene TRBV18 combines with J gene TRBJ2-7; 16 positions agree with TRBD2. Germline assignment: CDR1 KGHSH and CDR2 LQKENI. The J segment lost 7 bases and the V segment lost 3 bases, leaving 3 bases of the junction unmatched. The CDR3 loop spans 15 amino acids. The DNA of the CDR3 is TGTGCCAGCTCACCCTCGGGACTAGCGGGAGGGGAGCAGTACTTC. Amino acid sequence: CASSPSGLAGGEQYF.

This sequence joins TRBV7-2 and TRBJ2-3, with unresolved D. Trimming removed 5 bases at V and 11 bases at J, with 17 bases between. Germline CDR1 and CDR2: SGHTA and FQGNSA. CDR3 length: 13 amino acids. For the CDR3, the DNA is TGTGCCAGCAGCAATCTTAGGGCATCTAGGCAGTATTTT. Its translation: CASSNLRASRQYF.

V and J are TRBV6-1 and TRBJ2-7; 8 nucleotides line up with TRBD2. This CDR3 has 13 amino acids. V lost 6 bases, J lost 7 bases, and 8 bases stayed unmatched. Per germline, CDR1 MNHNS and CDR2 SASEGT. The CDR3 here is CASSPLGLAEQYF. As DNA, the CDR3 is TGTGCCAGCAGCCCCCTCGGACTAGCAGAGCAGTACTTC.

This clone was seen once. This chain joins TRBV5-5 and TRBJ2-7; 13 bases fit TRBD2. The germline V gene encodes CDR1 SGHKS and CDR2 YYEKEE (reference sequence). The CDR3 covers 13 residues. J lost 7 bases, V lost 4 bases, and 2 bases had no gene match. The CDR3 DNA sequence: TGTGCCAGCAGCCCGGGACTAGCGGGGGAGCAGTACTTC. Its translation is CASSPGLAGEQYF.

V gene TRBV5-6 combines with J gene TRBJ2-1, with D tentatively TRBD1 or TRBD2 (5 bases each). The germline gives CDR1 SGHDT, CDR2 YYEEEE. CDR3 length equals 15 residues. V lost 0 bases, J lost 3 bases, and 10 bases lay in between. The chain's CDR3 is CASSLVGELYNEQFF. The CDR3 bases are TGTGCCAGCAGCTTGGTGGGGGAACTCTACAATGAGCAGTTCTTC.

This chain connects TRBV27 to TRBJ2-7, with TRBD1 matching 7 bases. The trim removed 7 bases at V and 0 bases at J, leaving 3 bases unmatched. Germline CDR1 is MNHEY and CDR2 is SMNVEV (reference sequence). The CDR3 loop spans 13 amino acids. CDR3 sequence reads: CASNRQGSYEQYF. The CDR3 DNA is TGTGCCAGCAACAGACAGGGCTCCTACGAGCAGTACTTC.

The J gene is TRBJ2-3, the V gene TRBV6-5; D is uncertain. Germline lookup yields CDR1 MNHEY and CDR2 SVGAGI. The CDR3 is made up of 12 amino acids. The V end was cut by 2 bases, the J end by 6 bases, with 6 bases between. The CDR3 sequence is CASSYNGDTQYF. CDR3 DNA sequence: TGTGCCAGCAGTTACAATGGGGATACGCAGTATTTT.

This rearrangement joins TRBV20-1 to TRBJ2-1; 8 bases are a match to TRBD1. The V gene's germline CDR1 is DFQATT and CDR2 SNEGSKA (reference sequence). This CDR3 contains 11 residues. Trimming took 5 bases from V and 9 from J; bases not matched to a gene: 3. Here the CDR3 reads CSAWDRPEQFF. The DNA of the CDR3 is TGCAGTGCTTGGGACAGGCCTGAGCAGTTCTTC.

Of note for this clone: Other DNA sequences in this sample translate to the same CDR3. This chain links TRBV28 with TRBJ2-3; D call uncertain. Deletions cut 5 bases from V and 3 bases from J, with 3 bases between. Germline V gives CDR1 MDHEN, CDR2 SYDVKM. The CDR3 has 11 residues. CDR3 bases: TGTGCCAGCAGTCGTACAGATACGCAGTATTTT. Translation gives CASSRTDTQYF.